Each of the 20 T cell receptor beta chains below was sequenced from the same sample in a study of blood T cells in healthy people across ages. The use of a sample-barcoded 5' primer and a J-beta primer mix characterized a second PCR of roughly 6 to 11 cycles. TCRdb analysed the 5' RACE reads with MiXCR anew, one entry per CDR3 protein. The sample holds almost 1 million distinct CDR3 sequences; roughly 51% are singletons and the top ten take 20% to 25%. The source material was blood. All receptors come from a woman aged 60 to 75 in good health.

This chain joins TRBV20-1 and TRBJ1-2, with D tentatively TRBD1 (5 bases). V was shortened by 5 bases and J by 4 bases, with 14 bases between the two germline ends. The germline gives CDR1 DFQATT, CDR2 SNEGSKA (reference sequence). The CDR3 runs 13 residues. CDR3 bases: TGCAGTGCTTATCAGGGCGAGGGCTATGGCTACACCTTC. This codes for CSAYQGEGYGYTF.

The chain uses TRBV20-1 and TRBJ2-7; TRBD1 is a possible D gene (6 bases). This CDR3 is built from 11 residues. Germline CDR1 reads DFQATT; CDR2 reads SNEGSKA (reference sequence). Trimming took 6 bases from V and 9 from J, leaving 15 bases between them. The CDR3 DNA is TGCAGTGCAGGGATTCAGGGGTGGCAGTACTTC. Amino acid sequence: CSAGIQGWQYF.

The chain recombines TRBV19 with TRBJ1-2; 8 nucleotides agree with TRBD1. The CDR3 is 13 amino acids. V was clipped by 6 bases and J by 6 bases; unmatched bases: 6. In germline, CDR1 is LNHDA, CDR2 SQIVND (reference sequence). CDR3 in amino acids: CASRTTGVNGYTF. The CDR3 nucleotides are TGTGCCAGTAGGACGACAGGGGTTAATGGCTACACCTTC. Complete variable domain (other parts from reference TRBV19 and TRBJ1-2): DGGITQSPKYLFRKEGQNVTLSCEQNLNHDAMYWYRQDPGQGLRLIYYSQIVNDFQKGDIAEGYSVSREKKESFPLTVTSAQKNPTAFYLCASRTTGVNGYTFGSGTRLTVV.

This chain uses TRBV28 with TRBJ2-7; the D call may be TRBD1 or TRBD2 (5 bases each). CDR3 length: 14 amino acids. From germline, CDR1 is MDHEN and CDR2 SYDVKM. Trimming took off 5 bases at V and 2 bases at J, with 13 bases between the two ends. This CDR3 reads CASSLRDEAYEQYF. The CDR3 nucleotides read TGTGCCAGCAGTCTCCGGGACGAAGCCTACGAGCAGTACTTC.

The rearrangement joins TRBV24-1 to TRBJ2-7; D not certain. CDR1 is KGHDR, CDR2 SFDVKD, per germline. This CDR3 spans 13 amino acids. V lost 3 bases and J lost 2, with 7 bases in between. CDR3 nucleotides: TGTGCCACCAGTGATCACCGGGCCTACGAGCAGTACTTC. Translating gives CATSDHRAYEQYF.

This clonotype appeared once. This chain connects TRBV14 to TRBJ2-1, with D possibly being TRBD2 (5 bases). The CDR3 contains 15 residues. V gave up 0 bases and J gave up 4 bases, with 10 bases separating them. Germline CDR1 reads SGHDN; CDR2 reads FVKESK. CDR3 amino acids: CASSQEAIAYNEQFF. CDR3 DNA: TGTGCCAGCAGCCAAGAGGCAATAGCGTACAATGAGCAGTTCTTC.

The sample holds a few counts of this clonotype. The chain combines TRBV18 with TRBJ2-3; D possibly corresponds to TRBD2 (5 bases). This CDR3 region has 15 residues. CDR1 is KGHSH and CDR2 is LQKENI in the germline V gene. V lost 2 bases and J lost 6, with 15 bases in between. CDR3 region: CASSPSYHRGDTQYF. The CDR3 bases are TGTGCCAGCTCACCAAGTTATCATAGAGGGGATACGCAGTATTTT. Supplemented by reference TRBV18 and TRBJ2-3, the full variable domain reads NAGVMQNPRHLVRRRGQEARLRCSPMKGHSHVYWYRQLPEEGLKFMVYLQKENIIDESGMPKERFSAEFPKEGPSILRIQQVVRGDSAAYFCASSPSYHRGDTQYFGPGTRLTVL.

The J gene is TRBJ2-7, the V gene TRBV20-1; possibly TRBD1 or TRBD2 for D (5 bases each). The germline V and J ends were trimmed by 0 bases and 0 bases, with 15 bases remaining between them. Germline CDR1 and CDR2: DFQATT and SNEGSKA (reference sequence). This CDR3 has 16 residues. The CDR3 nucleotides read TGCAGTGCTAGAGATGGGGGAACGGGGACCTCCTACGAGCAGTACTTC. Translated, it gives CSARDGGTGTSYEQYF.

Here the CDR3 DNA reads TGTGCCAGCAGTTACTCGACCTTCGTCGGAGATACGCAGTATTTT. This codes for CASSYSTFVGDTQYF. This sequence joins TRBV6-6 and TRBJ2-3; D uncertain. Looked up from germline, CDR1 is MNHNY and CDR2 is SVGAGI (reference sequence). V was cut by 0 bases and J by 5 bases, with 12 bases left in between. The CDR3 has 15 amino acids.

The rearrangement uses TRBV3-1 and TRBJ2-4; D tentatively reads TRBD1 or TRBD2 (6 bases each). The DNA end lines up better with TRBJ2-7; the J call may be wrong. Looked up from germline, CDR1 is LGHDT and CDR2 is YNNKEL (reference sequence). CDR3 length: 15 residues. CDR3 DNA: TGTGCCAGCAGCCAACGGGGGCTCTTGTCCGACGAGCAGTACTTC. Translating it yields CASSQRGLLSDEQYF.

The chain is built from TRBV29-1 and TRBJ2-4; D possibly corresponds to TRBD2 (7 bases). The assigned J gene may be wrong: the sequence end matches TRBJ2-7 better. The CDR3 runs to 14 residues. Germline CDR1 reads SQVTM; CDR2 reads ANQGSEA. This CDR3 reads CSVGQTAWEGEQYF. CDR3 nucleotide sequence: TGCAGCGTCGGACAGACTGCCTGGGAGGGCGAGCAGTACTTC.

The chain uses TRBV11-2 and TRBJ2-3; maybe TRBD1 (5 bases). The length of the CDR3 is 15 residues. V dropped 3 bases and J dropped 5 bases, with 15 bases sitting between them. Germline assignment: CDR1 SGHAT and CDR2 FQNNGV. Written as DNA, the CDR3 is TGTGCCAGCAGCTTGGCCGGACAAACGGGAGATACGCAGTATTTT. This encodes CASSLAGQTGDTQYF. Full variable domain (outside the CDR3, taken from reference TRBV11-2 and TRBJ2-3): EAGVAQSPRYKIIEKRQSVAFWCNPISGHATLYWYQQILGQGPKLLIQFQNNGVVDDSQLPKDRFSAERLKGVDSTLKIQPAKLEDSAVYLCASSLAGQTGDTQYFGPGTRLTVL.

A single count supports this clonotype. The CDR3 nucleotides are TGCGCCAGCAGCCATGGACAGGGGAGGGAGACCCAGTACTTC. Translated, it gives CASSHGQGRETQYF. J is TRBJ2-5 and V is TRBV5-1; the match to TRBD1 covers 9 bases. V lost 4 bases and J lost 5; bases outside the gene matches: 6. The CDR3 sequence is 14 residues long. The V gene's germline CDR1 is SGHRS and CDR2 YFSETQ. The variable domain in full, with the rest retrieved from reference TRBV5-1 and TRBJ2-5, is KAGVTQTPRYLIKTRGQQVTLSCSPISGHRSVSWYQQTPGQGLQFLFEYFSETQRNKGNFPGRFSGRQFSNSRSEMNVSTLELGDSALYLCASSHGQGRETQYFGPGTRLLVL.

This clonotype appeared a few times. V usage is TRBV2 and J usage is TRBJ2-7; 12 nucleotides agree with TRBD2. The V gene end was trimmed by 4 bases and the J gene end by 0 bases; junction bases not matched to a gene: 7. CDR3 length: 17 residues. Per germline, CDR1 SNHLY and CDR2 FYNNEI. In nucleotides, the CDR3 is TGTGCCAGCAGTGTAAGCACTAGCGGGAGGAGCTCCTACGAGCAGTACTTC. Encoded protein: CASSVSTSGRSSYEQYF.

The chain recombines TRBV2 with TRBJ1-5; 10 nucleotides line up with TRBD1. Germline V lookup: CDR1 SNHLY, CDR2 FYNNEI. The CDR3 runs to 15 residues. V was clipped by 4 bases and J by 6 bases; unmatched bases: 6. CDR3 residues: CASSVGTGVGQPQHF. The CDR3 DNA reads TGTGCCAGCAGTGTGGGGACAGGGGTGGGTCAGCCCCAGCATTTT.

The chain links TRBV6-1 to TRBJ2-3; a weak D match, TRBD2 (6 bases). This CDR3 comprises 17 residues. Germline V gene data show CDR1 as MNHNS and CDR2 as SASEGT. V dropped 7 bases and J dropped 2 bases, with 22 bases sitting between them. This CDR3 is CASKVLRDPRDTDTQYF. CDR3 DNA: TGTGCCAGCAAGGTTCTGCGGGACCCCCGTGACACAGATACGCAGTATTTT.

The rearrangement links TRBV4-2 to TRBJ2-4; the D is unclear. Germline V gives CDR1 LGHNA, CDR2 YNFKEQ. The CDR3 extends over 14 amino acids. Deletions cut 0 bases from V and 4 bases from J, with 7 bases between. The CDR3 region is CASSQEPEKNIQYF. The CDR3 coding sequence is TGTGCCAGCAGCCAAGAGCCCGAGAAAAACATTCAGTACTTC.

This chain links TRBV4-2 with TRBJ1-2; 7 bases are a match to TRBD1. With V trimmed by 6 bases and J by 2 bases, 6 bases remained unmatched. The CDR3 extends over 14 amino acids. Germline V gene data show CDR1 as LGHNA and CDR2 as YNFKEQ. CDR3 bases: TGTGCCAGCAGGAGGGAAGGGGGCAACTATGGCTACACCTTC. It codes for CASRREGGNYGYTF.

This rearrangement joins TRBV4-2 to TRBJ2-4; TRBD2 agrees at 13 bases. The J call is doubtful: the DNA matches TRBJ2-5 better. Germline CDR1 reads LGHNA; CDR2 reads YNFKEQ. CDR3 size: 18 residues. CDR3 loop: CASSQRPGTSGTGETQYF. The CDR3 coding sequence is TGTGCCAGCAGCCAACGTCCCGGGACTAGCGGGACGGGAGAGACCCAGTACTTC.

The chain employs TRBV4-1 and TRBJ1-6; 7 bases match TRBD1. The J segment lost 0 bases and the V segment lost 3 bases, leaving 5 bases of the junction unmatched. The germline gives CDR1 MGHRA, CDR2 YSYEKL. The CDR3 spans 17 residues. CDR3 sequence: CASSQTGMNSYNSPLHF. The CDR3 nucleotides are TGCGCCAGCAGCCAGACAGGGATGAACTCCTATAATTCACCCCTCCACTTT.